The clone carrying this T cell receptor beta chain was seen a few times. Its antigen is unidentified. The source of the sample is a study of T cells in Graves' hyperthyroidism and ophthalmopathy. Uncontrolled infection, other autoimmune disease, pregnancy or lactation led to exclusion. The diagnostic basis comprised clinical symptoms, serum thyroxine and TRAb, thyroid ultrasound and orbital computed tomography. The TCR beta CDR3 regions underwent amplification using RNA transcripts as the source. The TCR CDR3 was amplified in a first-round RT-PCR using the HTBI primer set. TCRdb redid the calling of the multiplex PCR reads with MiXCR, one entry per CDR3 protein. The repertoire includes about 570,000 distinct CDR3 sequences, 11% to 15% of them detected once, and roughly 14% sits in the top ten. CDR3 length: 14 amino acids. V was pared by 7 bases and J by 3 bases, with 15 bases between. CDR1 MDHEN and CDR2 SYDVKM come from the germline V gene.

General study points: The model predicted ophthalmopathy a median roughly six months before onset. Most thyroid clonotypes that were expanded above 0.001 also turned up in blood.

The receptor was isolated from a woman aged 40 to 50 with Graves' hyperthyroidism. The gene calls are TRBV28 and TRBJ1-1; D uncertain. Source material: blood. DNA of the CDR3: TGTGCCAGCAATTCTCCAGGACTGTACACTGAAGCTTTCTTT. Protein sequence: CASNSPGLYTEAFF. The complete variable domain, with remaining parts taken from reference TRBV28 and TRBJ1-1, reads DVKVTQSSRYLVKRTGEKVFLECVQDMDHENMFWYRQDPGLGLRLIYFSYDVKMKEKGDIPEGYSVSREKKERFSLILESASTNQTSMYLCASNSPGLYTEAFFGQGTRLTVV.